The 19 T cell receptor beta chains given below trace back to one sample, sequenced in a study of preoperative IRX-2 immunotherapy in early breast cancer. Treatment given: preoperative locoregional IRX-2 cytokine immunotherapy. Sequencing was performed with immunoSEQ multiplex PCR; in TCRdb, only in-frame clones are kept and a portion is missing. The sample comprises roughly 43,000 clones, over 85% of which are singletons, and roughly 1.6% rests with the top ten. The source material was tumor tissue, sampled after IRX-2 immunotherapy. All receptors come from a human donor with breast cancer.

CDR3 protein: CASRYYRSSYNEQFF. The CDR3 DNA reads as TGTGCCAGCAGATATTACAGGAGCTCCTACAATGAGCAGTTCTTC. V is TRBV28 and J is TRBJ2-1; a weak D match, TRBD1 (5 bases). In germline, CDR1 is MDHEN, CDR2 SYDVKM. The CDR3 has 15 residues. With 6 bases removed from V and 0 bases from J, the gap between germline ends came to 12 bases.

This clone was recorded once. The rearrangement joins TRBV7-9 to TRBJ2-3, with TRBD1 matching 9 bases. J gave up 3 bases and V 4 bases, and 11 bases lay outside the gene matches. Looked up from germline, CDR1 is SEHNR and CDR2 is FQNEAQ (reference sequence). The CDR3 totals 17 residues. CDR3: CASSWGQGGFWTDTQYF. The DNA for the CDR3 is TGTGCCAGCAGCTGGGGACAGGGCGGGTTTTGGACAGATACGCAGTATTTT.

This clone was seen once. This chain uses TRBV2 with TRBJ2-7; TRBD2 agrees at 11 bases. The ends lost 3 bases at V and 3 bases at J; junction bases unmatched: 16. The CDR3 runs 19 residues. Looked up from germline, CDR1 is SNHLY and CDR2 is FYNNEI. The CDR3 sequence: CASSEWGGSGRARVYEQYF. The CDR3 coding sequence is TGTGCCAGCAGTGAGTGGGGGGGTAGCGGGAGGGCCCGGGTCTACGAGCAGTACTTC.

This clone was picked up a small number of times. This chain joins TRBV6-1 and TRBJ1-3; no firm D call. The CDR3 sequence is 15 residues long. With 6 bases removed from V and 3 bases from J, the gap between germline ends came to 15 bases. Germline CDR1 MNHNS, CDR2 SASEGT. The CDR3 DNA reads TGTGCCAGCAGCGCAGATCCGGTTGGTGGAAACACCATATATTTT. Translation: CASSADPVGGNTIYF.

This chain joins TRBV6-5 and TRBJ2-3, with D tentatively TRBD2 (5 bases). The germline gives CDR1 MNHEY, CDR2 SVGAGI. This CDR3 is 14 amino acids long. Between the trimmed V and J ends, which lost 4 bases and 4 bases, there was a span of 12 bases. The CDR3 is CASSWESEADTQYF. CDR3 DNA sequence: TGTGCCAGCAGTTGGGAGAGCGAAGCAGATACGCAGTATTTT.

The rearrangement joins TRBV7-2 to TRBJ1-2; D may be TRBD1 (5 bases). The CDR3 runs to 15 residues. V lost 1 base, J lost 4 bases, and 13 bases lay in between. Germline V gene lookup returns CDR1 SGHTA and CDR2 FQGNSA. The CDR3 protein is CASSLVAWDPYGYTF. CDR3 DNA: TGTGCCAGCAGCTTAGTAGCTTGGGACCCCTATGGCTACACCTTC. Complete variable domain (other parts from reference TRBV7-2 and TRBJ1-2): GAGVSQSPSNKVTEKGKDVELRCDPISGHTALYWYRQSLGQGLEFLIYFQGNSAPDKSGLPSDRFSAERTGGSVSTLTIQRTQQEDSAVYLCASSLVAWDPYGYTFGSGTRLTVV.

This clone was observed a single time. The chain joins TRBV4-1 to TRBJ2-7, with 8 bases matching TRBD2. This CDR3 contains 13 residues. Trimming cost V 4 bases and J 2 bases; bases outside gene matches: 1. Germline V lookup: CDR1 MGHRA, CDR2 YSYEKL. The DNA for the CDR3 is TGCGCCAGCAGCCTGGGACTAGCCTACGAGCAGTACTTC. This gives the protein CASSLGLAYEQYF.

The chain joins TRBV7-2 to TRBJ1-2; the D gene is possibly TRBD1 (5 bases). This CDR3 comprises 15 residues. The V end was cut by 2 bases, the J end by 8 bases, with 18 bases between. Germline V gene data show CDR1 as SGHTA and CDR2 as FQGNSA. CDR3 DNA: TGTGCCAGCAGCTTATTCGGTGAGGAGGGGCGCGGCTACACCTTC. Amino acids: CASSLFGEEGRGYTF.

The V and J genes are TRBV2 and TRBJ2-6; D not certain. Between the trimmed V and J ends, which lost 0 bases and 2 bases, there was a span of 17 bases. Looked up from germline, CDR1 is SNHLY and CDR2 is FYNNEI. This CDR3 comprises 19 residues. The CDR3 sequence is CASSEARLRLGTGANVLTF. CDR3 nucleotides: TGTGCCAGCAGTGAAGCGCGATTACGGTTGGGCACTGGGGCCAACGTCCTGACTTTC. Looking up the rest from reference TRBV2 and TRBJ2-6 gives the full variable domain: EPEVTQTPSHQVTQMGQEVILRCVPISNHLYFYWYRQILGQKVEFLVSFYNNEISEKSEIFDDQFSVERPDGSNFTLKIRSTKLEDSAMYFCASSEARLRLGTGANVLTFGAGSRLTVL.

The V call is TRBV29-1, the J call TRBJ2-2; D is uncertain. Per germline, CDR1 SQVTM and CDR2 ANQGSEA. With 1 base removed from V and 3 bases from J, the gap between germline ends came to 6 bases. This CDR3 is built from 13 residues. The CDR3 reads CSVEVRYTGELFF. CDR3 DNA: TGCAGCGTTGAAGTCAGATACACCGGGGAGCTGTTTTTT.

V is TRBV30 and J is TRBJ2-7; 8 bases match TRBD2. The CDR3 is 12 amino acids. The germline CDR1 and CDR2 sequences are GTSNPN and SVGIG (reference sequence). Trimming removed 4 bases from V and 3 bases from J; junction bases left unmatched: 2. The CDR3 loop reads CAWTGGGYEQYF. In nucleotides, the CDR3 is TGTGCCTGGACGGGGGGGGGCTACGAGCAGTACTTC.

This sequence joins TRBV12-5 and TRBJ2-5, with D uncertain. V was cut by 2 bases and J by 5 bases, with 6 bases left in between. The CDR3 covers 12 residues. Germline-derived CDR1 and CDR2 are LGHNT and FRNRAP. The chain's CDR3 is CASGLTPETQYF. CDR3 in DNA: TGTGCTAGTGGTTTGACGCCCGAGACCCAGTACTTC.

This chain joins TRBV18 and TRBJ2-1; a weak D match, TRBD2 (5 bases). Germline CDR1 KGHSH, CDR2 LQKENI. The CDR3 contains 13 residues. Trimming removed 3 bases at V and 6 bases at J, with 9 bases between. The chain's CDR3 is CASSPGIGNEQFF. Written as DNA, the CDR3 is TGTGCCAGCTCACCCGGGATCGGCAATGAGCAGTTCTTC.

V is TRBV7-2 and J is TRBJ1-1, with TRBD1 matching 8 bases. The CDR3 runs 17 residues. CDR1 is SGHTA and CDR2 is FQGNSA in the germline V gene. J gave up 2 bases and V 1 base, and 9 bases lay outside the gene matches. The CDR3, as DNA: TGTGCCAGCAGCTTAGTGGGGACAGGCGGAGGCAACACTGAAGCTTTCTTT. It encodes CASSLVGTGGGNTEAFF.

The sample holds one count of this clone. The chain recombines TRBV12-5 with TRBJ2-3; 14 positions agree with TRBD2. This CDR3 contains 17 residues. The junction had 12 bases not matched to a gene; V was cut back by 7 bases and J by 6 bases. Germline CDR1 and CDR2: LGHNT and FRNRAP. The CDR3 reads CASALLTSGRGYDTQYF. The CDR3 bases are TGTGCTAGTGCCCTCTTGACTAGCGGGAGGGGGTATGATACGCAGTATTTT.

This chain joins TRBV14 and TRBJ2-7, with D possibly called TRBD1 or TRBD2 (6 bases each). Trimming removed 0 bases at V and 0 bases at J, with 12 bases between. The CDR3 sequence is 16 residues long. CDR1 is SGHDN and CDR2 is FVKESK in the germline V gene. Here the CDR3 DNA reads TGTGCCAGCAGCCAAGACTGGGGGGCCCTCTCCTACGAGCAGTACTTC. It encodes CASSQDWGALSYEQYF.

V is TRBV5-6 and J is TRBJ1-3; D not certain. The CDR3 runs to 12 residues. The germline CDR1 and CDR2 sequences are SGHDT and YYEEEE. V was shortened by 3 bases and J by 9 bases, with 10 bases between the two germline ends. CDR3 sequence (DNA): TGTGCCAGCAGCTCCACCCCGGGCACCATATATTTT. This encodes CASSSTPGTIYF. Using reference TRBV5-6 and TRBJ1-3 for the parts outside the CDR3, the full variable domain is DAGVTQSPTHLIKTRGQQVTLRCSPKSGHDTVSWYQQALGQGPQFIFQYYEEEERQRGNFPDRFSGHQFPNYSSELNVNALLLGDSALYLCASSSTPGTIYFGEGSWLTVV.

The gene calls are TRBV6-5 and TRBJ1-2; a possible D gene is TRBD1 (5 bases). Trimming shortened V by 1 base and J by 4 bases, and 13 bases separated the two germline ends. This CDR3 contains 15 residues. Germline CDR1 and CDR2: MNHEY and SVGAGI. The CDR3 sequence is CASSYWRDGTYGYTF. CDR3 nucleotide sequence: TGTGCCAGCAGTTACTGGCGGGACGGAACCTATGGCTACACCTTC.

The V gene is TRBV18, the J gene TRBJ1-1, with TRBD1 identical over 8 bases. In germline, CDR1 is KGHSH, CDR2 LQKENI. Trimming removed 2 bases from V and 4 bases from J; junction bases left unmatched: 15. The CDR3 consists of 18 residues. The CDR3 is CASSPDVGQGTSGTEAFF. Written as DNA, the CDR3 is TGTGCCAGCTCACCAGATGTCGGACAGGGAACATCGGGCACTGAAGCTTTCTTT.